The rows below give T cell receptor beta chains drawn from one sample of a study of CXCR3-negative and CXCR3-positive naive CD8 T cells. TCRdb reprocessed the 5' RACE reads and reports one entry per CDR3 protein, with no DNA. The sample includes roughly 140,000 distinct CDR3 sequences. What was sequenced was naive CXCR3+ CD8+ T cells from blood. These receptors originate from a human donor in good health. Some clones in this sample may be carry-over from other donors' samples. The CDR3 runs from the conserved cysteine through the conserved F or W.

V gene,J gene,CDR3 protein
TRBV12-3/TRBV12-4,TRBJ2-7,CASSAGLAGGEQYF
TRBV15,TRBJ2-7,CATSTFLTSLGDEQYF
TRBV10-3,TRBJ1-5,CAISAHNRGVSNQPQHF
TRBV5-1,TRBJ2-2,CASSFDVGELFF
TRBV11-2,TRBJ1-1,CASSQGQSEAFF
TRBV9,TRBJ1-1,CASSVVFRGDTEAFF
TRBV29-1,TRBJ2-2,CSVELGDGANTGELFF
TRBV7-9,TRBJ2-3,CASSVSGTYTDTQYF
TRBV19,TRBJ2-3,CASSIRGVMETDTQYF
TRBV4-1,TRBJ2-6,CASSQGGLELSSGANVLTF
TRBV4-1,TRBJ1-2,CASSQVLTGKSSGYTF
TRBV28,TRBJ2-7,CASSLELSSYEQYF
TRBV7-6,TRBJ1-1,CASSLNTNTEAFF
TRBV12-3/TRBV12-4,TRBJ2-1,CASSPSGRPYNEQFF
TRBV5-4,TRBJ2-5,CASSDRDRGPWEETQYF
TRBV7-8,TRBJ1-1,CASSLEFWTTMNTEAFF
TRBV7-9,TRBJ2-5,CASSSLTGMETQYF
TRBV4-2,TRBJ1-5,CASSQGSAGSNQPQHF
TRBV12-3/TRBV12-4,TRBJ2-7,CASSFGGGADEQYF
TRBV7-9,TRBJ2-7,CASSNGLAAYEQYF
TRBV7-9,TRBJ2-3,CASSLVTLPPDTQYF
TRBV4-1,TRBJ2-2,CASSQSSGDTGELFF
TRBV7-6,TRBJ2-5,CASSVSSVFRETQYF
TRBV29-1,TRBJ2-7,CSVAYGAYEQYF
TRBV27,TRBJ2-2,CASRLSDGTGELFF
TRBV28,TRBJ2-5,CASTPGTPSETQYF
TRBV5-1,TRBJ2-1,CASRESGGNEQFF
TRBV12-3/TRBV12-4,TRBJ2-7,CASSPGVTYEQYF
TRBV5-6,TRBJ2-1,CASSLGDSNNEQFF